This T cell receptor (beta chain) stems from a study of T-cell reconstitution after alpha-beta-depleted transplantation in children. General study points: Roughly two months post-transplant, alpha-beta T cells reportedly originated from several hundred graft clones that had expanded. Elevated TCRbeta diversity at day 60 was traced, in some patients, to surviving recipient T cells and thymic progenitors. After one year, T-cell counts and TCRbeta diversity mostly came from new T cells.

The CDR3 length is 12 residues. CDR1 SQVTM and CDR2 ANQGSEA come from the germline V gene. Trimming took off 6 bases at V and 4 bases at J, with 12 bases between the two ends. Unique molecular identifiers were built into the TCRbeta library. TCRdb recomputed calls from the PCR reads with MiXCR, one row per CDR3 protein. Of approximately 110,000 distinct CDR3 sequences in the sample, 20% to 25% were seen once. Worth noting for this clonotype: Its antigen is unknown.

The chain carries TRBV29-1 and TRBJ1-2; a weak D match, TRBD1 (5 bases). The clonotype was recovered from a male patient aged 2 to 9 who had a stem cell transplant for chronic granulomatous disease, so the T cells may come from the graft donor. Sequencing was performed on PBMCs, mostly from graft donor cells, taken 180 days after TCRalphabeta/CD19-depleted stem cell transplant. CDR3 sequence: CSVLQEGYGYTF. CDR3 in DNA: TGCAGCGTCCTACAGGAGGGCTATGGCTACACCTTC.